The 30 T cell receptor beta chains in this list originate from one sample, sequenced in a study of blood T cell repertoires in COVID-19. Method: immunoSEQ multiplex PCR; TCRdb's copy keeps in-frame clones and lacks some. Altogether about 190,000 clones are present, just under 85% being singletons, with the ten largest covering 4% to 6%. Sequenced sample: peripheral blood. These receptor sequences come from a woman in her 70s with active or convalescent COVID-19.

The V call is TRBV4-2, the J call TRBJ1-4, with D hard to call. Germline CDR1 and CDR2: LGHNA and YNFKEQ. The CDR3 is 13 residues long. Trimming took 1 base from V and 5 from J, leaving 5 bases between them. CDR3 region: CASSQAGNEKLFF. The DNA of the CDR3 is TGTGCCAGCAGCCAAGCGGGGAATGAAAAACTGTTTTTT.

This sequence joins TRBV28 and TRBJ2-3, with 8 nucleotides matching TRBD1. Germline V gene sequence: CDR1 MDHEN, CDR2 SYDVKM. Trimming removed 5 bases from V and 0 bases from J; junction bases left unmatched: 13. The CDR3 spans 18 residues. CDR3 loop: CASSTTLTGGTSTDTQYF. DNA of the CDR3: TGTGCCAGCAGTACCACCCTAACAGGGGGGACTAGCACAGATACGCAGTATTTT.

CDR3 protein: CASSSAVGGIQYF. CDR3 sequence (DNA): TGCGCCAGCAGCTCGGCCGTCGGGGGCATTCAGTACTTC. The chain has TRBV5-1 and TRBJ2-4, with D possibly TRBD2 on 6 matching bases. The V end lost 3 bases, the J end lost 9 bases, and 13 bases lay between the germline ends. This CDR3 has 13 residues. Germline V gene lookup returns CDR1 SGHRS and CDR2 YFSETQ.

CDR3 sequence reads: CSGANMLTGERQFF. CDR3 nucleotides: TGCAGCGGGGCAAACATGCTCACAGGGGAAAGGCAGTTCTTC. This chain links TRBV29-1 with TRBJ2-1; 7 nucleotides align to TRBD1. The CDR3 length is 14 residues. Germline V lookup: CDR1 SQVTM, CDR2 ANQGSEA. Trimming took 7 bases from V and 12 from J; bases not matched to a gene: 18.

A few counts support this clone. The chain joins TRBV23-1 to TRBJ2-4, with D perhaps matching TRBD2 (6 bases). TRBV23-1 is flagged as an ORF with uncertain function. The V end was cut by 2 bases, the J end by 0 bases, with 17 bases between. CDR3 size: 18 residues. CDR3 amino acids: CASSQKVREEGAKNIQYF. The CDR3 DNA is TGCGCCAGCAGTCAAAAGGTCAGGGAGGAGGGAGCCAAAAACATTCAGTACTTC.

The gene calls are TRBV7-6 and TRBJ2-3; 9 positions agree with TRBD2. The CDR3 is 17 residues long. Per germline, CDR1 SGHVS and CDR2 FNYEAQ. Trimming removed 2 bases from V and 5 bases from J; junction bases left unmatched: 11. The CDR3 loop reads CASSLLTAGGPRDTQYF. In DNA, the CDR3 is TGTGCCAGCAGCTTACTTACCGCGGGAGGGCCCCGAGATACGCAGTATTTT.

The chain uses TRBV18 and TRBJ2-3; D is unclear. CDR1 is KGHSH and CDR2 is LQKENI in the germline V gene. This CDR3 spans 15 amino acids. V was trimmed by 3 bases and J by 2 bases, leaving 12 bases between them. The CDR3 region has the DNA TGTGCCAGCTCACCGATGGCTTCTTCCACAGATACGCAGTATTTT. Protein: CASSPMASSTDTQYF.

The rearrangement links TRBV11-3 to TRBJ2-5; 7 nucleotides agree with TRBD1. J gave up 1 base and V 4 bases, and 3 bases lay outside the gene matches. The CDR3 length is 14 residues. Germline lookup yields CDR1 SGHNT and CDR2 YENEEA. The CDR3 here is CASSSRTGQETQYF. CDR3 DNA: TGTGCCAGCAGCTCCCGGACAGGCCAAGAGACCCAGTACTTC.

The count of this clone is one. The chain has TRBV28 and TRBJ2-1, with 10 bases matching TRBD2. Trimming at V came to 9 bases and at J to 8 bases, leaving 10 bases not matched to a gene. The length of the CDR3 is 14 residues. Germline lookup yields CDR1 MDHEN and CDR2 SYDVKM. This chain's CDR3 is CASSLAGEPHEQFF. CDR3 coding DNA: TGTGCCAGTTCCCTAGCGGGAGAGCCCCATGAGCAGTTCTTC. The full variable domain, completed using reference TRBV28 and TRBJ2-1, is DVKVTQSSRYLVKRTGEKVFLECVQDMDHENMFWYRQDPGLGLRLIYFSYDVKMKEKGDIPEGYSVSREKKERFSLILESASTNQTSMYLCASSLAGEPHEQFFGPGTRLTVL.

V and J are TRBV9 and TRBJ1-1, with 8 bases lining up with TRBD1. J gave up 3 bases and V 4 bases, and 5 bases lay outside the gene matches. Germline V gene lookup returns CDR1 SGDLS and CDR2 YYNGEE. The CDR3 runs to 14 residues. For the CDR3, the DNA is TGTGCCAGCAGCCCCCGACAGGGGTACACTGAAGCTTTCTTT. Its translation: CASSPRQGYTEAFF. The entire variable domain, with the rest obtained from reference TRBV9 and TRBJ1-1, is as follows: DSGVTQTPKHLITATGQRVTLRCSPRSGDLSVYWYQQSLDQGLQFLIQYYNGEERAKGNILERFSAQQFPDLHSELNLSSLELGDSALYFCASSPRQGYTEAFFGQGTRLTVV.

V gene TRBV9 combines with J gene TRBJ1-3; 7 bases map to TRBD1. Germline CDR1 SGDLS, CDR2 YYNGEE. Trimming took 1 base from V and 3 from J; bases not matched to a gene: 10. The CDR3 contains 17 residues. CDR3 DNA sequence: TGTGCCAGCAGCGTAAAGACAGGGAGAGGCAGTGGAAACACCATATATTTT. As protein: CASSVKTGRGSGNTIYF.

This clone has a handful of counts. The chain recombines TRBV9 with TRBJ2-7; a possible D gene is TRBD1 (5 bases). V was shortened by 2 bases and J by 0 bases, with 12 bases between the two germline ends. CDR3 length: 15 amino acids. CDR1 SGDLS and CDR2 YYNGEE come from the germline V gene. The CDR3 loop reads CASSVGPLSSYEQYF. In nucleotides, the CDR3 is TGTGCCAGCAGCGTGGGGCCTTTGAGCTCCTACGAGCAGTACTTC.

For this clone: This likely comes from a read error, as the CDR3 has no conserved phenylalanine or tryptophan at its end. The DNA is omitted, as the CDR3 cannot be located on it reliably, and the CDR3 follows TCRdb's listing. This chain joins TRBV6-2 or TRBV6-3 and TRBJ2-7; the tabulated D call, TRBD1, remains unverified against the DNA. The CDR3 adds up to 12 amino acids, both ends counted. Germline loops: CDR1 MNHEY, CDR2 SVGEGT. The CDR3 region is CASSYSTGTASL.

The chain recombines TRBV5-5 with TRBJ1-2; the match to TRBD1 covers 9 bases. V gave up 2 bases and J gave up 5 bases; unmatched junction bases: 4. CDR1 is SGHKS, CDR2 YYEKEE, per germline (reference sequence). This CDR3 has 14 residues. CDR3 DNA: TGTGCCAGCAGCTTAACAGGGGGCAGGTATGGCTACACCTTC. It specifies CASSLTGGRYGYTF.

The gene calls are TRBV4-1 and TRBJ1-4, with 7 bases lining up with TRBD1. The CDR3 covers 17 residues. CDR1 MGHRA and CDR2 YSYEKL come from the germline V gene. The V segment lost 4 bases and the J segment 5 bases; nucleotides outside the gene matches: 13. CDR3 in DNA: TGCGCCAGCAGCCTTCAGGGGGGCGACGGGAGAAATGAAAAACTGTTTTTT. Amino acids: CASSLQGGDGRNEKLFF.

The CDR3 sequence: CASSLSTSGRLGNEQFF. For the CDR3, the DNA is TGTGCCAGCAGCTTATCGACTAGCGGGAGGTTGGGTAATGAGCAGTTCTTC. V gene TRBV7-6 combines with J gene TRBJ2-1, with 13 bases fitting TRBD2. V lost 2 bases to trimming and J lost 7 bases; unmatched junction nucleotides: 8. The length of the CDR3 is 17 residues. CDR1 SGHVS and CDR2 FNYEAQ come from the germline V gene. Filled out from reference TRBV7-6 and TRBJ2-1, the complete variable domain reads GAGVSQSPRYKVTKRGQDVALRCDPISGHVSLYWYRQALGQGPEFLTYFNYEAQQDKSGLPNDRFSAERPEGSISTLTIQRTEQRDSAMYRCASSLSTSGRLGNEQFFGPGTRLTVL.

The chain carries TRBV30 and TRBJ1-6; weak D call: TRBD1 (6 bases). V lost 2 bases to trimming and J lost 10 bases, with 12 bases between them. Germline CDR1 GTSNPN, CDR2 SVGIG (reference sequence). CDR3 length equals 13 residues. CDR3: CAWSLKGDSPLHF. CDR3 DNA: TGTGCCTGGAGTTTGAAGGGGGACTCACCCCTCCACTTT.

The V gene is TRBV18, the J gene TRBJ1-3, with 7 bases identical to TRBD1. CDR1 is KGHSH, CDR2 LQKENI, per germline. Trimming cost V 4 bases and J 2 bases; bases outside gene matches: 2. The CDR3 sequence is 14 residues long. The CDR3 DNA follows: TGTGCCAGCTCACAGGGACAGACTGGAAACACCATATATTTT. As protein: CASSQGQTGNTIYF.

V usage is TRBV5-4 and J usage is TRBJ2-5, with a weak D call TRBD2 (6 bases). Deletions cut 4 bases from V and 5 bases from J, with 15 bases between. Per the germline V gene, CDR1 is SGHNT and CDR2 is YYREEE (reference sequence). This CDR3 has 14 residues. CDR3 region: CASSQAGTGETQYF. The CDR3 DNA sequence: TGTGCCAGCAGCCAGGCGGGGACGGGGGAGACCCAGTACTTC.

This CDR3 reads CASSVTGSYGYTF. DNA for the CDR3: TGTGCCAGTAGTGTCACAGGGTCCTACGGCTACACCTTC. The V gene is TRBV19, the J gene TRBJ1-2, with a possible D match to TRBD1 (6 bases). CDR3 length: 13 amino acids. Trimming removed 5 bases from V and 8 bases from J, with 15 bases in between. The germline CDR1 and CDR2 sequences are LNHDA and SQIVND (reference sequence).

The chain has TRBV6-5 and TRBJ2-5, with D maybe TRBD2 (5 bases). With 7 bases removed from V and 4 bases from J, the gap between germline ends came to 10 bases. Per the germline V gene, CDR1 is MNHEY and CDR2 is SVGAGI. The CDR3 loop spans 12 amino acids. CDR3 sequence: CASILGRETQYF. The CDR3 bases are TGTGCCAGCATCTTGGGGAGAGAGACCCAGTACTTC.

The CDR3 loop reads CASSRYRVGAETQYF. CDR3 sequence (DNA): TGTGCCAGCAGCCGTTACAGGGTAGGGGCAGAGACCCAGTACTTC. V is TRBV2 and J is TRBJ2-5, with D perhaps TRBD1 (6 bases). Germline assignment: CDR1 SNHLY and CDR2 FYNNEI. The CDR3 sequence is 15 residues long. The V end lost 6 bases, the J end lost 4 bases, and 18 bases lay between the germline ends. Supplemented by reference TRBV2 and TRBJ2-5, the full variable domain reads EPEVTQTPSHQVTQMGQEVILRCVPISNHLYFYWYRQILGQKVEFLVSFYNNEISEKSEIFDDQFSVERPDGSNFTLKIRSTKLEDSAMYFCASSRYRVGAETQYFGPGTRLLVL.

This clone was counted a few times. The chain is built from TRBV2 and TRBJ1-5; 8 bases fit TRBD1. Germline V lookup: CDR1 SNHLY, CDR2 FYNNEI. This CDR3 contains 18 residues. J lost 5 bases, V lost 6 bases, and 18 bases had no gene match. The DNA of the CDR3 is TGTGCCAGCAGACTACAGGGGGATCCCATTAGAAGACATCAGCCCCAGCATTTT. Protein: CASRLQGDPIRRHQPQHF. The full variable domain, with the rest looked up from reference TRBV2 and TRBJ1-5, is EPEVTQTPSHQVTQMGQEVILRCVPISNHLYFYWYRQILGQKVEFLVSFYNNEISEKSEIFDDQFSVERPDGSNFTLKIRSTKLEDSAMYFCASRLQGDPIRRHQPQHFGDGTRLSIL.

The rearrangement uses TRBV7-9 and TRBJ2-1; weak D call: TRBD2 (5 bases). The CDR3 totals 16 residues. Germline lookup yields CDR1 SEHNR and CDR2 FQNEAQ (reference sequence). V was cut by 7 bases and J by 5 bases, with 21 bases left in between. Here the CDR3 DNA reads TGTGCCAGCACTTCCGGGCTAGCCCTAACCCACAATGAGCAGTTCTTC. Its translation: CASTSGLALTHNEQFF.

V and J are TRBV29-1 and TRBJ2-2; 9 positions agree with TRBD2. Germline CDR1 and CDR2: SQVTM and ANQGSEA. Trimming at V came to 2 bases and at J to 6 bases, leaving 7 bases not matched to a gene. This CDR3 spans 15 amino acids. The CDR3 spells CSVELWREGSGELFF. For the CDR3, the DNA is TGCAGCGTTGAACTTTGGCGGGAGGGCTCCGGGGAGCTGTTTTTT.

The genes are TRBV5-1 and TRBJ2-2; TRBD2 might be the D (6 bases). The V and J ends lost 4 bases and 5 bases respectively, with 21 bases between them. Looked up from germline, CDR1 is SGHRS and CDR2 is YFSETQ. The CDR3 is 17 amino acids. CDR3 protein: CASSRPGVAGGTGELFF. In DNA, the CDR3 is TGCGCCAGCAGCCGACCGGGTGTAGCCGGAGGGACCGGGGAGCTGTTTTTT.

The chain has TRBV9 and TRBJ2-1; 10 nucleotides agree with TRBD2. This CDR3 is 15 amino acids long. The germline V gene has CDR1 SGDLS and CDR2 YYNGEE. J was trimmed by 7 bases and V by 0 bases; bases with no gene match: 4. The CDR3 reads CASSVALAGANEQFF. CDR3 nucleotide sequence: TGTGCCAGCAGCGTAGCTCTAGCGGGAGCTAATGAGCAGTTCTTC.

The chain recombines TRBV3-1 (or the pseudogene TRBV3-2) with TRBJ2-2; D may be TRBD1 (6 bases). Germline CDR1 reads LGHDT; CDR2 reads YNNKEL (reference sequence). The CDR3 loop spans 15 amino acids. The ends were cut back, 4 bases at V and 1 base at J, with 10 bases in the middle. The CDR3 DNA sequence: TGTGCCAGCAGCCTGGACAGAATGAACACCGGGGAGCTGTTTTTT. As protein: CASSLDRMNTGELFF.

The genes are TRBV2 and TRBJ2-3; 7 nucleotides align to TRBD1. The CDR3 extends over 16 amino acids. The germline CDR1 and CDR2 sequences are SNHLY and FYNNEI. Trimming took 5 bases from V and 3 from J; bases not matched to a gene: 11. The CDR3 loop reads CASSRDSAQGTDTQYF. Here the CDR3 DNA reads TGTGCCAGCAGTAGGGACAGCGCTCAGGGAACAGATACGCAGTATTTT.

The chain employs TRBV7-2 and TRBJ2-1; TRBD1 matches 9 bases. CDR3 length: 14 residues. The germline CDR1 and CDR2 sequences are SGHTA and FQGNSA. J was trimmed by 9 bases and V by 5 bases; bases with no gene match: 8. The CDR3 nucleotides read TGTGCCAGCAGCCCCGGACAGGGGAATGGTGAGCAGTTCTTC. Protein: CASSPGQGNGEQFF.